The rows below give T cell receptor beta chains drawn from one sample of a study of blood T cell repertoires in COVID-19. TCRdb's copy holds only in-frame clones and misses some; the assay was immunoSEQ multiplex PCR. The sample includes about 200,000 clones, approximately 82% of them seen just once. The sequenced sample consisted of peripheral blood. Receptors were obtained from a human donor with acute or convalescent COVID-19. The donor label of this sample is uncertain. The CDR3 runs from the conserved cysteine through the conserved F or W.

TRBV2	TRBJ2-1	CASSAGQSSYNEQFF
TRBV27	TRBJ1-2	CATLDRGGYGYTF
TRBV19	TRBJ1-4	CASSFHLDPIMRTNEKLFF
TRBV7-2	TRBJ2-7	CASSLASGAYEQYF
TRBV19	TRBJ2-2	CASSQQGLGTGELFF
TRBV3-1/TRBV3-2	TRBJ1-1	CASSQDPGTQQRNTEAFF
TRBV30	TRBJ1-2	CAWSEDSGYGYTF
TRBV27	TRBJ1-6	CASSSAYPSYNSPLHF
TRBV19	TRBJ1-5	CASSTTGHSNQPQHF
TRBV27	TRBJ2-7	CASSLGLGASYEQYF
TRBV28	TRBJ1-4	CASTAIWGTAAKKLFF
TRBV6-5	TRBJ1-5	CASGSTGSDQPQHF
TRBV2	TRBJ1-2	CASTTTGLGYTF
TRBV3-1/TRBV3-2	TRBJ2-6	CASSQRNAGTGLSGANVLTF
TRBV19	TRBJ1-1	CASSIQGATKTPEAFF
TRBV30	TRBJ1-6	CAWSSGRNNSPLHF
TRBV5-1	TRBJ2-7	CASSPGQPVYEQYF
TRBV4-1	TRBJ1-6	CASSLRSIGNSPLHF
TRBV5-6	TRBJ1-1	CASSFGTGGTEAFF
TRBV28	TRBJ1-5	CASSFQERNQPQHF
TRBV6-6	TRBJ2-3	CASRAGPSTDTQYF
TRBV10-3	TRBJ2-1	CAIRGTGYNEQFF
TRBV9	TRBJ2-2	CASSVGLAGEGTGELFF
TRBV6-2/TRBV6-3	TRBJ1-5	CASSSGRGDHF
TRBV5-6	TRBJ2-7	CASSFDRGGYEQYF
TRBV3-1/TRBV3-2	TRBJ2-7	CASSQGSQSGEQYF
TRBV7-2	TRBJ2-3	CASSLDGAGGAYTDTQYF
TRBV5-5	TRBJ1-5	CASSPDGGAQQPQHF
TRBV6-5	TRBJ1-4	CASSYSYIANEKLFF
TRBV9	TRBJ2-2	CASSASGPDTGELFF